This T cell receptor (beta chain) was retrieved from a study of vaccination effects on CD4 cells after COVID-19. Worth noting for this clone: Its antigen is undetermined.

Findings and limits, study-wide: Whether induced by infection or by vaccine, clones showed marked clonal contraction late after vaccination.

TCRdb keeps only in-frame clones here, not all; method: immunoSEQ multiplex PCR. The table shows around 67,000 clones, with roughly four fifths occurring only once. ViraFEST expansion of antigen-specific CD4+ T cells with viral peptide pools preceded sequencing. The culture ran for 10 days before CD4+ T cells were isolated. Each participant was given two doses of one vaccine (BNT162b2 or mRNA-1273). CDR1 is LGHDT and CDR2 is YNNKEL in the germline V gene (reference sequence). The CDR3 spans 16 residues. V dropped 0 bases and J dropped 1 base, with 9 bases sitting between them. This TCR was recovered from a human donor who received a COVID-19 vaccine. The rearrangement uses TRBV3-1 (or the pseudogene TRBV3-2) and TRBJ2-2, with D unresolved. Material: CD4+ T cells from PBMCs cultured with HCoV-229E spike peptides, obtained after COVID-19 vaccination. For the CDR3, the DNA is TGTGCCAGCAGCCAAGAGTCGGTGGGGAACACCGGGGAGCTGTTTTTT. The encoded protein is CASSQESVGNTGELFF.